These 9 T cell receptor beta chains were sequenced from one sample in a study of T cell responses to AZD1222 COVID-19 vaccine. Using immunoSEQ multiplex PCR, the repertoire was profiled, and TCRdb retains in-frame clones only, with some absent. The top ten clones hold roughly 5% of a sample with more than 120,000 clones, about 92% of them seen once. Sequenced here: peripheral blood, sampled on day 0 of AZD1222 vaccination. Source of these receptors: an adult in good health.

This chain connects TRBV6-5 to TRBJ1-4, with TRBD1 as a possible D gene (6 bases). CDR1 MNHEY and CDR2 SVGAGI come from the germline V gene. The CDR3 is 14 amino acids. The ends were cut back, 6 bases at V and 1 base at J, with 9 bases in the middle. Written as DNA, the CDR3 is TGTGCCAGCAGGACCAGGGGAACTAATGAAAAACTGTTTTTT. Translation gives CASRTRGTNEKLFF.

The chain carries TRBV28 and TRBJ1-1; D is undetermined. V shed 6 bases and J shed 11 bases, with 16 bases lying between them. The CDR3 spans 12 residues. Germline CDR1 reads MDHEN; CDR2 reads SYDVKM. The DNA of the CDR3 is TGTGCCAGCAGCGCTAACTTTGGACGGGCTTTCTTT. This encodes CASSANFGRAFF.

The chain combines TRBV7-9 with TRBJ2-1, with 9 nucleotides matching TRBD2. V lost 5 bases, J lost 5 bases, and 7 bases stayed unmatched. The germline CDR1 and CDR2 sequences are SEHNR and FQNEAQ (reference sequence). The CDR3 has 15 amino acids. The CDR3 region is CASSPRSGRDNEQFF. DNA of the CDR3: TGTGCCAGCAGCCCCCGTAGCGGGAGAGACAATGAGCAGTTCTTC.

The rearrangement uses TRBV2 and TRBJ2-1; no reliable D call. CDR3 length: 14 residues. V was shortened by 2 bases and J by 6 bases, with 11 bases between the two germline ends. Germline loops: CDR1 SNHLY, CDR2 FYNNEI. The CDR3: CASSEQWSTNEQFF. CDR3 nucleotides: TGTGCCAGCAGTGAACAGTGGTCTACCAATGAGCAGTTCTTC.

This chain's CDR3 is CASTPNPANTGELFF. CDR3 DNA: TGTGCCAGCACCCCCAATCCCGCGAACACCGGGGAGCTGTTTTTT. This sequence joins TRBV6-5 and TRBJ2-2; no clear D gene. CDR1 and CDR2 from the germline V gene are MNHEY and SVGAGI. The CDR3 has 15 residues. Between the trimmed V and J ends, which lost 7 bases and 0 bases, there was a span of 12 bases.

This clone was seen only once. The CDR3 DNA follows: TGCGCCAGCAGCTTTAGGCCAGGGGAGGGCACAGATACGCAGTATTTT. Protein sequence: CASSFRPGEGTDTQYF. The rearrangement links TRBV5-1 to TRBJ2-3; perhaps D is TRBD1 or TRBD2 (6 bases each). The CDR3 covers 16 residues. The germline CDR1 and CDR2 sequences are SGHRS and YFSETQ. Trimming stripped 2 bases from V and 1 base from J, with 14 bases between.

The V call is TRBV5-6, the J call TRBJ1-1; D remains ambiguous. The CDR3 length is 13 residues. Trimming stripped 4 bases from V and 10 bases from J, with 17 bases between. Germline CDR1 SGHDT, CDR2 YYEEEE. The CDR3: CASSAFSASGAFF. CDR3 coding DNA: TGTGCCAGCAGCGCTTTTAGCGCCTCGGGAGCTTTCTTT.

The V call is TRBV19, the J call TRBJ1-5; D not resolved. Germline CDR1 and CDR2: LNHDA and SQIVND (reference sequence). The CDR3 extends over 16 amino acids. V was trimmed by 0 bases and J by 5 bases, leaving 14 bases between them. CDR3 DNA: TGTGCCAGTAGTATAGACCCTGCCCCACTGGATCAGCCCCAGCATTTT. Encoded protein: CASSIDPAPLDQPQHF.

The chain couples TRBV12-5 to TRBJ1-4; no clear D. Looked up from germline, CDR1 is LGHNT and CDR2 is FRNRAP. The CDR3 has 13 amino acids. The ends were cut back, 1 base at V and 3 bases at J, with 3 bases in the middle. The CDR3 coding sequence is TGTGCTAGTGGTTTGGGCCCTAATGAAAAACTGTTTTTT. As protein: CASGLGPNEKLFF.